The 11 T cell receptor beta chains below were found in one sample sequenced in a study of T-cell memory formation after mild COVID-19. MiXCR, applied by TCRdb to the 5' RACE reads, yields one record per CDR3 protein. This sample yields 250,000 to 300,000 distinct CDR3 sequences, of which 15% to 20% are seen a single time; roughly 23% belongs to the top ten. Sequenced sample: PBMCs or a T cell subset sorted from them (not recorded which). The receptors were sampled from a man between 18 and 35 years old who had mild COVID-19 (a few samples of this study predate the infection). Cell type and time point are not known.

This clonotype turned up a few times. The genes are TRBV6-5 and TRBJ1-2; possible D gene TRBD1, 6 bases. This CDR3 has 14 residues. Trimming removed 6 bases at V and 2 bases at J, with 13 bases between. The germline CDR1 and CDR2 sequences are MNHEY and SVGAGI. CDR3 nucleotides: TGTGCCAGCAGCTCCGGGACAAAAAACTATGGCTACACCTTC. It translates to CASSSGTKNYGYTF.

The chain recombines TRBV4-2 with TRBJ2-5; D uncertain. The CDR3 is made up of 12 amino acids. CDR1 is LGHNA, CDR2 YNFKEQ, per germline. Trimming pared 5 bases from V and 4 bases from J, leaving 8 bases between. The CDR3 DNA is TGTGCCAGCAGCGGATCGAGAGAGACCCAGTACTTC. Translation gives CASSGSRETQYF.

The chain recombines TRBV6-5 with TRBJ2-5; D call uncertain. Germline V CDR1 and CDR2: MNHEY, SVGAGI. This CDR3 comprises 13 residues. V lost 2 bases to trimming and J lost 10 bases, with 14 bases between them. CDR3 sequence: CASSYNPSGNQYF. CDR3 nucleotide sequence: TGTGCCAGCAGTTACAATCCGTCTGGAAACCAGTACTTC.

This clonotype has ten or more counts. The chain uses TRBV6-6 and TRBJ1-5; 9 bases align to TRBD1. The V and J ends lost 0 bases and 16 bases, in that order; junction bases with no gene match: 13. The CDR3 has 15 residues. In germline, CDR1 is MNHNY, CDR2 SVGAGI (reference sequence). The CDR3 reads CASSYSSRDRALRHF. The DNA for the CDR3 is TGTGCCAGCAGTTACTCCTCCCGGGACAGGGCCCTTCGACATTTT.

This clonotype appeared a few times. V gene TRBV24-1 combines with J gene TRBJ2-5; D ambiguous. The CDR3 covers 11 residues. Germline values: CDR1 KGHDR, CDR2 SFDVKD. The V end lost 0 bases, the J end lost 14 bases, and 9 bases lay between the germline ends. The CDR3 DNA reads as TGTGCCACCAGTGATTTGGGTGCCAGCTACTTC. Translation gives CATSDLGASYF.

This clonotype occurred a few times. The rearrangement joins TRBV19 to TRBJ2-6; 10 positions agree with TRBD1. V gave up 8 bases and J gave up 4 bases; unmatched junction bases: 11. This CDR3 comprises 17 residues. CDR1 is LNHDA and CDR2 is SQIVND in the germline V gene (reference sequence). In nucleotides, the CDR3 is TGTGCCAGTGGAACGACAGGGGGCGCGACCGGGGCCAACGTCCTGACTTTC. Its protein product is CASGTTGGATGANVLTF. The variable domain in full, with the rest retrieved from reference TRBV19 and TRBJ2-6, is DGGITQSPKYLFRKEGQNVTLSCEQNLNHDAMYWYRQDPGQGLRLIYYSQIVNDFQKGDIAEGYSVSREKKESFPLTVTSAQKNPTAFYLCASGTTGGATGANVLTFGAGSRLTVL.

This chain joins TRBV4-2 and TRBJ2-3; 8 positions match TRBD2. Germline V gene data show CDR1 as LGHNA and CDR2 as YNFKEQ. The V gene end was trimmed by 3 bases and the J gene end by 4 bases; junction bases not matched to a gene: 6. The CDR3 is made up of 15 amino acids. The CDR3 DNA is TGTGCCAGCAGCCAGACGGGGGGGGGCCCAGATACGCAGTATTTT. This codes for CASSQTGGGPDTQYF.

This clonotype was seen at least ten times. This chain's CDR3 is CASSPGDSNYGYTF. DNA for the CDR3: TGTGCCAGCAGCCCGGGGGACAGCAACTATGGCTACACCTTC. This rearrangement joins TRBV5-5 to TRBJ1-2, with 7 bases matching TRBD1. The V gene's germline CDR1 is SGHKS and CDR2 YYEKEE (reference sequence). Losses at the gene ends were 4 bases for V and 2 bases for J; bases not matched to a gene: 5. The CDR3 is made up of 14 amino acids.

This clonotype came up many times. The chain is built from TRBV7-3 and TRBJ1-1; D might be TRBD1 (5 bases). Trimming cost V 5 bases and J 1 base, with 14 bases left between them. CDR1 is SGHTA, CDR2 FQGTGA, per germline. There are 15 residues in the CDR3. This CDR3 reads CASSADSVGNTEAFF. The CDR3 DNA sequence: TGTGCCAGCAGCGCCGACAGTGTGGGGAACACTGAAGCTTTCTTT.

The count of this clonotype is one. The chain uses TRBV6-2 or TRBV6-3 and TRBJ2-3; 9 bases are a match to TRBD2. CDR1 MNHEY and CDR2 SVGEGT come from the germline V gene. The junction had 19 bases not matched to a gene; V was cut back by 6 bases and J by 12 bases. There are 16 residues in the CDR3. In DNA form, the CDR3 reads TGTGCCAGCAGCGACCGTGGAGGACTAGCGCCTTCCCGCCAGTATTTT. Encoded protein: CASSDRGGLAPSRQYF.

Ten or more counts support this clonotype. The rearrangement joins TRBV20-1 to TRBJ1-6, with D possibly matching TRBD1 (5 bases). This CDR3 comprises 16 residues. V was clipped by 0 bases and J by 7 bases, with 16 bases between them. CDR1 and CDR2 (germline): DFQATT, SNEGSKA (reference sequence). The DNA of the CDR3 is TGCAGTGCTAGAGACCCCCGGGGCAGCGGGAATTCACCCCTCCACTTT. Translation: CSARDPRGSGNSPLHF.